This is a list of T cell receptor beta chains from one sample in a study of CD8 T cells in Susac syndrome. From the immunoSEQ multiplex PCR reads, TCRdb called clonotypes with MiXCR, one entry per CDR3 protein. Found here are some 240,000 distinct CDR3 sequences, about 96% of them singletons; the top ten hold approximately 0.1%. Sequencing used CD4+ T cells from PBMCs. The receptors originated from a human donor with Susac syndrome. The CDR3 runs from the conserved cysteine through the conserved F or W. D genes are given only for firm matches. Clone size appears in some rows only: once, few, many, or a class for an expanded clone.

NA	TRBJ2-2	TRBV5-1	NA	TGCGCCAGCAGCTTGGACCCTAGTATCACCGGGGAGCTGTTTTTT	CASSLDPSITGELFF
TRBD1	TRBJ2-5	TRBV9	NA	TGTGCCAGCAGCGTAAGCCCATTAGGGACAGCGCAAGAGACCCAGTACTTC	CASSVSPLGTAQETQYF
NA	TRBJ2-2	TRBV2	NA	TGTGCCAGCAGGCGGGGGACAGGGAACACCGGGGAGCTGTTTTTT	CASRRGTGNTGELFF
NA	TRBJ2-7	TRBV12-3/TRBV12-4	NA	TGTGCCAGCAGTTTAGAGTCCGTCTCCTACGAGCAGTACTTC	CASSLESVSYEQYF
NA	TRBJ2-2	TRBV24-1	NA	TGTGCCACCAGCGGAGGGACCCAAACGGGCGGGGAGCTGTTTTTT	CATSGGTQTGGELFF
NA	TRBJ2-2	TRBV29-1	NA	TGCAGCGTTAGGGCTGGCACCGGGGAGCTGTTTTTT	CSVRAGTGELFF
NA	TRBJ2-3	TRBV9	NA	TGTGCCAGCAGCGAGCCACTCACAGATACGCAGTATTTT	CASSEPLTDTQYF
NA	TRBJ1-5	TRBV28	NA	TGTGCCAGCAGGCTATCCCGAAATCAGCCCCAGCATTTT	CASRLSRNQPQHF
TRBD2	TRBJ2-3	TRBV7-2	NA	TGTGCCAGCAGCTTGGGACTAGCGGGAGTAGATACGCAGTATTTT	CASSLGLAGVDTQYF
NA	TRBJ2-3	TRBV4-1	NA	TGCGCCAGCAGCCAGCCGTGGGGATTAGGGCGCGATACGCAGTATTTT	CASSQPWGLGRDTQYF
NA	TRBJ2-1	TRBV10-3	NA	TGTGCCATCACCGGGACGACGGCCTACAATGAGCAGTTCTTC	CAITGTTAYNEQFF
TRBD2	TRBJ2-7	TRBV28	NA	TGTGCCAGCAGTTTTGGGACTAGCGGGACGGAGCAGTACTTC	CASSFGTSGTEQYF
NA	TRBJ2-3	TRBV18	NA	TGTGCCAGCTCACCCCGCGACAAGGACGATACGCAGTATTTT	CASSPRDKDDTQYF
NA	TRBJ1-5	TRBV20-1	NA	TGCAGTGCTAGAGATCCTTCCTGGTCGGGGGCCCGGCCCCAGCATTTT	CSARDPSWSGARPQHF
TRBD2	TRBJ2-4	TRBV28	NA	TGTGCCAGCAGACCAGCGGGACGGGTAGCCAAAAACATTCAGTACTTC	CASRPAGRVAKNIQYF
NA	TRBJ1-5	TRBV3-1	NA	TGTGCCAGCAGCCAAGACGGCGGACAGCCCCAGCATTTT	CASSQDGGQPQHF
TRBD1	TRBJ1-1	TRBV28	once	TGTGCCAGCAAACTGGGGGACAGGGTGGGGGCTGAAGCTTTCTTT	CASKLGDRVGAEAFF
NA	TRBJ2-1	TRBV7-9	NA	TGTGCCAGCAGCCAAAGTCAGGCCTTCAGGCATGAGCAGTTCTTC	CASSQSQAFRHEQFF
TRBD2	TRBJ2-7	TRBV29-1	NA	TGCAGCGCCGCCGGACTAGCGGCCACCTACGAGCAGTACTTC	CSAAGLAATYEQYF
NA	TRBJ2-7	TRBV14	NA	TGTGCCAGCGGATCGGACGGAGGCTACGCAAGGCAGTACTTC	CASGSDGGYARQYF
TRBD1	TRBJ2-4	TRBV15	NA	TGTGCCACCAGCAGCACCAGGACAGGGACCATTCAGTACTTC	CATSSTRTGTIQYF
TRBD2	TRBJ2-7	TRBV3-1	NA	TGTGCCAGCAGCCAAGAAGGGACTAGCGGGAGCTACGAGCAGTACTTC	CASSQEGTSGSYEQYF
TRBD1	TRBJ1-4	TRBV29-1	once	TGCAGCGTAGGCAGGGGGTGGGATGAAAAACTGTTTTTT	CSVGRGWDEKLFF
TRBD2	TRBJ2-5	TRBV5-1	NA	TGCGCCAGCAGCCGAGGGACTAGCGGTGAAGAGACCCAGTACTTC	CASSRGTSGEETQYF
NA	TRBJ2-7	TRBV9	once	TGTGCCAGCAGCGTAGGGGGAGCGGCCTACGAGCAGTACTTC	CASSVGGAAYEQYF
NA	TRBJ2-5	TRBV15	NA	TGTGCCACCAGCAGAGTCGGAGACGGGGCACAAGAGACCCAGTACTTC	CATSRVGDGAQETQYF
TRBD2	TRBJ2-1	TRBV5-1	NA	TGCGCCAGCAGCTTTTCTAGCGGGACGAATGAGCAGTTCTTC	CASSFSSGTNEQFF
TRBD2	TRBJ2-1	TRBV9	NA	TGTGCCAGCAGCGGGGAGCATAGCGGGAGATACAATGAGCAGTTCTTC	CASSGEHSGRYNEQFF
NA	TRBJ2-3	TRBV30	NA	TGTGCCTGGAGTCCGTTCCGCCCGGGACTCCCTGGAAATACGCAGTATTTT	CAWSPFRPGLPGNTQYF
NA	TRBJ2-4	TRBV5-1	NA	TGCGCCAGCAGCTTGATGGCAGGGGGGACCGAAAACATTCAGTACTTC	CASSLMAGGTENIQYF
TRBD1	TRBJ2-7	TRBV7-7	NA	TGTGCTAGTGGCCCGGGACAGGGTTTTTTGGTGCAGTACTTC	CASGPGQGFLVQYF
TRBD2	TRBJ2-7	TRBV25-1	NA	TGTGCCAGCAGAGAAACAGGACTAGTCACCTACGAGCAGTACTTC	CASRETGLVTYEQYF
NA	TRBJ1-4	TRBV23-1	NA	TGCGCCAGCAGCCCACCGACGCTAAAATCTGAAAAACTGTTTTTT	CASSPPTLKSEKLFF
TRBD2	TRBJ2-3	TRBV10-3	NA	TGTGCCAGTCGACTAGCGGGAGTAACAGATACGCAGTATTTT	CASRLAGVTDTQYF
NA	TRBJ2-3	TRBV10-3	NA	TGTGCCATCAGGGGTGCGGGACAACCTCGGTATTTT	CAIRGAGQPRYF
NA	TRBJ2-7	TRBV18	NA	TGTGCCAGCTCACCACCGTCCTACTACGAGCAGTACTTC	CASSPPSYYEQYF
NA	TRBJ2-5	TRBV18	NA	TGTGCCAGCTCAGCACAGGACCGACAAGAGACCCAGTACTTC	CASSAQDRQETQYF
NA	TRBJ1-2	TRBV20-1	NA	TGCAGTGCTAGAAGCGCCAGGGGAGGGGACTATGGCTACACCTTC	CSARSARGGDYGYTF
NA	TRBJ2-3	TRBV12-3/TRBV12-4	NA	TGTGCCAGCAGTTTCCTGGCGAAGGGAGCTACGCAGTATTTT	CASSFLAKGATQYF
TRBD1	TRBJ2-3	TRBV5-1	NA	TGCGCCAGCAGCAGAAGACAGGGAGCAGCACATCGCACAGATACGCAGTATTTT	CASSRRQGAAHRTDTQYF
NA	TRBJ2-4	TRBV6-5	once	TGTGCCAGCAGCAGGGACACAAAAAACATTCAGTACTTC	CASSRDTKNIQYF
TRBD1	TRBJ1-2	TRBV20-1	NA	TGCAGTGCAGAGGACAGGGGTCTTGGCTACACCTTC	CSAEDRGLGYTF
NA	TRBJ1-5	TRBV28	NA	TGTGCTCCTCGCGGGAAAGCCTATAGCAATCAGCCCCAGCATTTT	CAPRGKAYSNQPQHF
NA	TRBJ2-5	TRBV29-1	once	TGCAGCGCTAGGATTTTCCAGGGGTGGGAGACCCAGTACTTC	CSARIFQGWETQYF
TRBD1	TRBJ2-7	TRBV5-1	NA	TGCGCCAGCAGCCCCGTGGGACAGTTCTACGAGCAGTACTTC	CASSPVGQFYEQYF
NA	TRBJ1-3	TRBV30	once	TGTGCCTGGAGTGGGTTTGGCGGCCTCTCTGGAAACACCATATATTTT	CAWSGFGGLSGNTIYF
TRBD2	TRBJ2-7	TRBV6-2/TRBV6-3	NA	TGTGCCAGCAGTCCCGTTTTGGCGGGAGCGTATGAGCAGTACTTC	CASSPVLAGAYEQYF
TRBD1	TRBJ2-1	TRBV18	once	TGTGCCAGCTCACCAACGGACAGGTCCACCCCAACGTTCTTC	CASSPTDRSTPTFF
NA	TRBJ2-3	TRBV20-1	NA	TGCAGTGCCATTCGGGTGGGGCTCACAGATACGCAGTATTTT	CSAIRVGLTDTQYF
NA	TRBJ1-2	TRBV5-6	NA	TGTGCCAGCAAAGGAGGGACGAACTATGGCTACACCTTC	CASKGGTNYGYTF
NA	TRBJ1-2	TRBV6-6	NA	TGTGCCAGCAGTTACCTCGTAGGACACCCCTATGGCTACACCTTC	CASSYLVGHPYGYTF
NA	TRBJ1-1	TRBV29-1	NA	TGCAGCGCCGGTACCTCGGGCGACACTGAAGCTTTCTTT	CSAGTSGDTEAFF
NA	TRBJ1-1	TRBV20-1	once	TGCAGTGCACCCAGGGGACGCACTGAAGCTTTCTTT	CSAPRGRTEAFF
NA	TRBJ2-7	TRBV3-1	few	TGTGCCAGCAGCCAAGACTCCTACGAGCAGTACTTC	CASSQDSYEQYF